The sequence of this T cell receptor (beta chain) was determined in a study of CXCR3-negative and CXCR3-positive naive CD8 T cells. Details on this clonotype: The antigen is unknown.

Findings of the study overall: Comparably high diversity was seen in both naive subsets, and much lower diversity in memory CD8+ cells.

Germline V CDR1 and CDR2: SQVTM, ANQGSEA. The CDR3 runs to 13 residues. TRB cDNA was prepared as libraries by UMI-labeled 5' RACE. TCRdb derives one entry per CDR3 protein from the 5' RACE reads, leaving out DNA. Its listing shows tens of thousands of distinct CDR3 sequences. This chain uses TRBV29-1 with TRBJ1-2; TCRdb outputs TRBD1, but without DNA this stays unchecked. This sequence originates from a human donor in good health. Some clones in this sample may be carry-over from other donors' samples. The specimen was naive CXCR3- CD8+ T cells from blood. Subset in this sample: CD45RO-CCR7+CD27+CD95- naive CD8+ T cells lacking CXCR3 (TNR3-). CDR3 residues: CSVYGQRDYGYTF.